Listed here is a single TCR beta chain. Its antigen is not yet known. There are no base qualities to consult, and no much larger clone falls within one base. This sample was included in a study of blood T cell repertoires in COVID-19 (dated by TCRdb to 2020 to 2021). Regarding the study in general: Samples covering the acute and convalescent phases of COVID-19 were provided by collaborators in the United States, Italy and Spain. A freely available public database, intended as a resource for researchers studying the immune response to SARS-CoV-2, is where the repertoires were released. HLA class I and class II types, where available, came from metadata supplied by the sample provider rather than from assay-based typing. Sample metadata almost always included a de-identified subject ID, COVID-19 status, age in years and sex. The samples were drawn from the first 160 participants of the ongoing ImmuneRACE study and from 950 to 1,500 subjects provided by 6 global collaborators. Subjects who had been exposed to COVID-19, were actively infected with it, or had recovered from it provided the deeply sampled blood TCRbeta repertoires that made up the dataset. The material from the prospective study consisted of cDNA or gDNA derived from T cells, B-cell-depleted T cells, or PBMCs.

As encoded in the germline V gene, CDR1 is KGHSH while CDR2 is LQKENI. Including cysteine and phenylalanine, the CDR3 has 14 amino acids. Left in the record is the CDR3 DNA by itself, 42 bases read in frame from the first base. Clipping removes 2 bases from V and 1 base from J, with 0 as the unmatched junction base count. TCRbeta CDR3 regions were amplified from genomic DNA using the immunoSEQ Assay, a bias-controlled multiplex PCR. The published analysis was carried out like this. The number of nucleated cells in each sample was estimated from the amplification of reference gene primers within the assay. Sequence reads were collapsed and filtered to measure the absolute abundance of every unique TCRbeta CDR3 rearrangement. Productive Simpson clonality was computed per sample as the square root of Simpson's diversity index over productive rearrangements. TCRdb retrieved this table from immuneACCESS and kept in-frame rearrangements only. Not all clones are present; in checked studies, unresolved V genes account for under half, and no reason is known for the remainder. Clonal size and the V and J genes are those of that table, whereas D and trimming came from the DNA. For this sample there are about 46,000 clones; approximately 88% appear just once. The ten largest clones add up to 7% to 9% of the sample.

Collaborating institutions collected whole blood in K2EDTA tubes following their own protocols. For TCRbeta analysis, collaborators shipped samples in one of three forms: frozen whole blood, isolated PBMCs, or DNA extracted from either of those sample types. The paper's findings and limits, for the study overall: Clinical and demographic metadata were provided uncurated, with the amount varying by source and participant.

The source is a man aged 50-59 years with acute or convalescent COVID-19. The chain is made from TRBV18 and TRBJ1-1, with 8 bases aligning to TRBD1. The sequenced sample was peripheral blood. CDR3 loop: CASSPGTGNTEAFF. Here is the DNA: TGTGCCAGCTCACCAGGGACAGGGAACACTGAAGCTTTCTTT.